Listed here are 32 T cell receptor beta chains from one sample, sequenced in a study of response to subunit inactivated influenza vaccine. TCRdb re-called the RT-PCR reads through MiXCR, storing one row per CDR3 protein. In the table there are 800,000 to 1,000,000 distinct CDR3 sequences, 21% of which are singletons. Sequenced material: PBMCs from blood, taken around 5 days after vaccination. The receptors originated from a man aged 50 to 60 who received an inactivated influenza vaccine.

V and J are TRBV5-1 and TRBJ1-1, with TRBD1 matching over 7 bases. The length of the CDR3 is 16 residues. V lost 4 bases and J lost 0; bases outside the gene matches: 9. Per the germline V gene, CDR1 is SGHRS and CDR2 is YFSETQ. The CDR3 DNA reads as TGCGCCAGCAGCCATACAGGGACAGTCATGAACACTGAAGCTTTCTTT. The encoded protein is CASSHTGTVMNTEAFF.

This clonotype has only a few counts. The chain joins TRBV25-1 to TRBJ1-2, with 10 bases identical to TRBD1. J gave up 7 bases and V 1 base, and 6 bases lay outside the gene matches. The CDR3 has 15 amino acids. Germline-derived CDR1 and CDR2 are MGHDK and SYGVNS. The CDR3 spells CASSESGQGLVGYTF. CDR3 nucleotide sequence: TGTGCCAGCAGTGAATCGGGACAGGGGCTCGTTGGCTACACCTTC.

The chain couples TRBV6-2 or TRBV6-3 to TRBJ2-1, with D unclear. Germline V gene sequence: CDR1 MNHEY, CDR2 SVGEGT. V was shortened by 5 bases and J by 5 bases, with 19 bases between the two germline ends. The CDR3 sequence is 16 residues long. DNA of the CDR3: TGTGCCAGCAGTCGTTCGGCTCCCTTTCCCAACAATGAGCAGTTCTTC. Translation gives CASSRSAPFPNNEQFF.

In its sample, this clonotype was seen a few times. In nucleotides, the CDR3 is TGTGCCAGCCTGGGACAGGAGAACACTGAAGCTTTCTTT. This translates into CASLGQENTEAFF. V usage is TRBV6-1 and J usage is TRBJ1-1, with 8 positions matching TRBD1. Per the germline V gene, CDR1 is MNHNS and CDR2 is SASEGT. The ends lost 8 bases at V and 1 base at J; junction bases unmatched: 3. The CDR3 contains 13 residues.

The rearrangement uses TRBV20-1 and TRBJ2-1, with D perhaps matching TRBD1 or TRBD2 (6 bases each). V was shortened by 3 bases and J by 4 bases, with 19 bases between the two germline ends. CDR3 length: 16 amino acids. Looked up from germline, CDR1 is DFQATT and CDR2 is SNEGSKA (reference sequence). The CDR3: CSASSSGAERYNEQFF. The CDR3 coding sequence is TGCAGTGCTAGTAGCTCGGGGGCAGAGAGATACAATGAGCAGTTCTTC.

This clonotype appeared a few times. Here the CDR3 DNA reads TGTGCCAGCAGAACAGGGGGCGATAATTCACCCCTCCACTTT. This codes for CASRTGGDNSPLHF. This sequence joins TRBV12-3 or TRBV12-4 and TRBJ1-6; 9 nucleotides align to TRBD1. The CDR3 contains 14 residues. V dropped 6 bases and J dropped 5; count of bases not matched to a gene: 2.

The gene calls are TRBV7-9 and TRBJ2-1, with a weak D call TRBD2 (5 bases). The CDR3 contains 14 residues. From germline, CDR1 is SEHNR and CDR2 FQNEAQ (reference sequence). V lost 0 bases and J lost 8, with 11 bases in between. CDR3 region: CASSLAGFGDEQFF. CDR3 bases: TGTGCCAGCAGCTTAGCCGGCTTCGGGGATGAGCAGTTCTTC.

Concerning this clonotype: A read error may be the cause here, since a much bigger clone is one base away. The chain has TRBV12-3 or TRBV12-4 and TRBJ2-4; 9 bases are shared with TRBD2. This CDR3 spans 15 amino acids. CDR3 coding DNA: TGTGCCAGCAGTGTAGCGGGGGCGGCCAAAACCATTCAGTACTTC. This sequence encodes CASSVAGAAKTIQYF.

This clonotype was found a few times. V gene TRBV7-2 combines with J gene TRBJ2-7; D is undetermined. The germline V and J ends were trimmed by 1 base and 2 bases, with 6 bases remaining between them. Germline assignment: CDR1 SGHTA and CDR2 FQGNSA. CDR3 length equals 13 residues. The CDR3 sequence is CASSLDPAYEQYF. CDR3 nucleotide sequence: TGTGCCAGCAGCTTAGACCCTGCCTACGAGCAGTACTTC.

The rearrangement links TRBV7-9 to TRBJ2-1; either TRBD1 or TRBD2 may fit D (6 bases each). This CDR3 contains 16 residues. Germline CDR1 and CDR2: SEHNR and FQNEAQ (reference sequence). Deletions cut 5 bases from V and 3 bases from J, with 17 bases between. Written as DNA, the CDR3 is TGTGCCAGCAGCCCGGGGGCACAGGGAGGCTACAATGAGCAGTTCTTC. It is translated as CASSPGAQGGYNEQFF.

This clonotype was observed a handful of times. V gene TRBV11-2 combines with J gene TRBJ2-1; D tentatively fits TRBD1 or TRBD2 (5 bases each). In germline, CDR1 is SGHAT, CDR2 FQNNGV. V was cut by 4 bases and J by 10 bases, with 17 bases left in between. The CDR3 is made up of 14 amino acids. This chain's CDR3 is CASSYSQQGREQFF. CDR3 sequence (DNA): TGTGCCAGCAGCTATTCACAGCAGGGACGGGAGCAGTTCTTC.

The rearrangement joins TRBV9 to TRBJ2-7; D perhaps matches TRBD2 (6 bases). Germline values: CDR1 SGDLS, CDR2 YYNGEE. This CDR3 is 13 amino acids long. CDR3 nucleotides: TGTGCGTCTGGGGCGGGGAGCCTGTACGAGCAGTACTTC. Translating gives CASGAGSLYEQYF.

This clonotype was counted a few times. The chain joins TRBV10-1 to TRBJ2-5, with D possibly being TRBD2 (6 bases). Germline lookup yields CDR1 WNHNN and CDR2 SYGVQD (reference sequence). This CDR3 has 14 amino acids. Trimming stripped 0 bases from V and 2 bases from J, with 7 bases between. The CDR3 spells CASSESGGQETQYF. The CDR3 DNA reads as TGCGCCAGCAGTGAGTCGGGGGGACAAGAGACCCAGTACTTC.

The V call is TRBV7-2, the J call TRBJ1-1; D gene unclear. Germline loops: CDR1 SGHTA, CDR2 FQGNSA. Trimming shortened V by 4 bases and J by 3 bases, and 15 bases separated the two germline ends. The CDR3 has 15 residues. The CDR3: CASSSGAGLHTEAFF. The CDR3, as DNA: TGTGCCAGCAGCTCGGGCGCCGGTTTACACACTGAAGCTTTCTTT.

The chain joins TRBV27 to TRBJ2-7; 10 nucleotides agree with TRBD1. V shed 5 bases, J shed 3 bases, and the junction held 16 bases outside the gene matches. Germline loops: CDR1 MNHEY, CDR2 SMNVEV (reference sequence). This CDR3 region has 18 residues. The CDR3 loop is CASSPSLFKDRGFYEQYF. The CDR3 DNA reads as TGTGCCAGCAGTCCGAGCCTTTTTAAGGACAGGGGGTTCTACGAGCAGTACTTC.

This clonotype came up a few times. The genes are TRBV28 and TRBJ2-3, with 9 bases matching TRBD2. The germline V gene has CDR1 MDHEN and CDR2 SYDVKM. After removal of 3 bases from V and 3 bases from J, the junction contained 7 bases not matched to a gene. The CDR3 contains 16 residues. The CDR3 DNA reads as TGTGCCAGCAGTTTCCCAGCGGGGGGCGAGACAGATACGCAGTATTTT. Protein sequence: CASSFPAGGETDTQYF.

The gene calls are TRBV7-2 and TRBJ2-1; D is unclear. This CDR3 contains 15 residues. V lost 5 bases to trimming and J lost 6 bases, with 17 bases between them. Per germline, CDR1 SGHTA and CDR2 FQGNSA. The CDR3 DNA is TGTGCCAGCAGCACCGAAGGACCTCTGGGCAATGAGCAGTTCTTC. It specifies CASSTEGPLGNEQFF.

This chain links TRBV13 with TRBJ2-3; 8 nucleotides match TRBD2. V was pared by 4 bases and J by 5 bases, with 11 bases of the junction left unmatched. The CDR3 runs 16 residues. The germline CDR1 and CDR2 sequences are PRHDT and FYEKMQ (reference sequence). This chain's CDR3 is CASSSPAGGSVDTQYF. For the CDR3, the DNA is TGTGCCAGCAGCTCCCCGGCGGGGGGATCCGTAGATACGCAGTATTTT.

This clonotype was found many times. The chain joins TRBV5-5 to TRBJ1-6; TRBD1 aligns across 7 bases. The V segment lost 4 bases and the J segment 7 bases; nucleotides outside the gene matches: 5. CDR3 length: 14 amino acids. CDR1 and CDR2 from the germline V gene are SGHKS and YYEKEE (reference sequence). In DNA form, the CDR3 reads TGTGCCAGCAGCCCTGGGACAGTAAATTCACCCCTCCACTTT. It translates to CASSPGTVNSPLHF.

This clonotype was observed a few times. This chain joins TRBV6-1 and TRBJ2-1; the D is unclear. The CDR3 is made up of 14 amino acids. V was shortened by 7 bases and J by 7 bases, with 17 bases between the two germline ends. Germline-derived CDR1 and CDR2 are MNHNS and SASEGT. DNA of the CDR3: TGTGCCAGCACCGGTTCCACACCTAGGAATGAGCAGTTCTTC. Translated, it gives CASTGSTPRNEQFF.

V is TRBV7-6 and J is TRBJ1-2, with 7 bases aligning to TRBD1. In germline, CDR1 is SGHVS, CDR2 FNYEAQ. With 1 base clipped from V and 7 bases from J, the junction kept 3 bases outside the gene matches. The CDR3 is 13 residues long. The CDR3 sequence is CASSLDRGGGYTF. In DNA, the CDR3 is TGTGCCAGCAGCTTAGACAGGGGTGGTGGCTACACCTTC.

This clonotype was observed a handful of times. In DNA, the CDR3 is TGTGCCAGCAGCCAAGACCCGGGCCCTCGGGGGCGCGGCTACGAGCAGTACTTC. This encodes CASSQDPGPRGRGYEQYF. V is TRBV4-2 and J is TRBJ2-7; either TRBD1 or TRBD2 may fit D (6 bases each). The germline CDR1 and CDR2 sequences are LGHNA and YNFKEQ. The CDR3 sequence is 18 residues long. V lost 0 bases and J lost 3, with 21 bases in between.

Comment on this clonotype: A read error may be the cause here, since a much bigger clone is one base away. The chain joins TRBV7-9 to TRBJ1-4; possibly TRBD1 for D (6 bases). The CDR3 loop spans 14 amino acids. Germline V gene lookup returns CDR1 SEHNR and CDR2 FQNEAQ (reference sequence). As DNA, the CDR3 is TGTGCCAGCAGTCAACAGGGCGGTGGCGAAAAACTGATTTTT. It translates to CASSQQGGGEKLIF.

This chain connects TRBV13 to TRBJ2-7; D is ambiguous. Germline V gene data show CDR1 as PRHDT and CDR2 as FYEKMQ (reference sequence). The CDR3 has 13 residues. V lost 4 bases and J 2 bases, leaving 9 bases between the germline ends. In nucleotides, the CDR3 is TGTGCCAGCAGCTACAACCGGCCCTACGAGCAGTACTTC. Amino acids: CASSYNRPYEQYF.

This clonotype was seen more than once but under ten times. The chain joins TRBV28 to TRBJ2-4, with D maybe TRBD2 (5 bases). Trimming took off 5 bases at V and 0 bases at J, with 11 bases between the two ends. The CDR3 totals 15 residues. Germline assignment: CDR1 MDHEN and CDR2 SYDVKM. The CDR3 DNA follows: TGTGCCAGCAGTCCACTAGACCTAGCCAAAAACATTCAGTACTTC. Its translation is CASSPLDLAKNIQYF.

In its sample, this clonotype was seen many times. The J gene is TRBJ1-1, the V gene TRBV12-3 or TRBV12-4; no definite D call. The CDR3 extends over 13 amino acids. V lost 2 bases, J lost 1 base, and 5 bases lay in between. CDR3 protein: CASSLHQNTEAFF. For the CDR3, the DNA is TGTGCCAGCAGTTTACACCAGAACACTGAAGCTTTCTTT.

The chain carries TRBV12-3 or TRBV12-4 and TRBJ2-3, with D tentatively TRBD1 or TRBD2 (5 bases each). CDR3 size: 14 residues. V was shortened by 1 base and J by 6 bases, with 11 bases between the two germline ends. In DNA form, the CDR3 reads TGTGCCAGCAGTTTAGGTGAGGGGATCGATACGCAGTATTTT. It encodes CASSLGEGIDTQYF.

V is TRBV5-1 and J is TRBJ2-6, with D perhaps matching TRBD1 (6 bases). The CDR3 covers 19 residues. The V gene's germline CDR1 is SGHRS and CDR2 YFSETQ. V dropped 3 bases and J dropped 4 bases, with 23 bases sitting between them. Here the CDR3 reads CASSWTPLGQGIGANVLTF. The CDR3 coding sequence is TGCGCCAGCAGCTGGACACCTTTGGGGCAGGGGATAGGGGCCAACGTCCTGACTTTC.

The J gene is TRBJ2-7, the V gene TRBV7-2; TRBD2 matches 8 bases. CDR1 SGHTA and CDR2 FQGNSA come from the germline V gene. The CDR3 extends over 15 amino acids. Trimming removed 1 base from V and 0 bases from J; junction bases left unmatched: 2. CDR3 sequence (DNA): TGTGCCAGCAGCTTAGGAGGGACTAGCTCCTACGAGCAGTACTTC. It codes for CASSLGGTSSYEQYF.

This clonotype was detected many times. The rearrangement links TRBV29-1 to TRBJ2-2; 11 positions agree with TRBD2. Germline V CDR1 and CDR2: SQVTM, ANQGSEA. After removal of 6 bases from V and 4 bases from J, the junction contained 4 bases not matched to a gene. This CDR3 is 14 amino acids long. The CDR3 nucleotides are TGCAGCGTACTAGCGGGAGCGGGCACCGGGGAGCTGTTTTTT. This translates into CSVLAGAGTGELFF.

The sample holds a few counts of this clonotype. The chain has TRBV7-2 and TRBJ1-2, with a possible D match to TRBD1 (5 bases). The CDR3 sequence is 14 residues long. Trimming removed 4 bases at V and 4 bases at J, with 13 bases between. Germline assignment: CDR1 SGHTA and CDR2 FQGNSA. DNA of the CDR3: TGTGCCAGCAGCTCAGCAGGGACGGGCTATGGCTACACCTTC. Translated, it gives CASSSAGTGYGYTF.

The J gene is TRBJ2-7, the V gene TRBV7-8, with D maybe TRBD1 (6 bases). The CDR3 has 16 amino acids. Trimming pared 5 bases from V and 4 bases from J, leaving 21 bases between. Germline CDR1 and CDR2: SGHVS and FQNEAQ. The DNA for the CDR3 is TGTGCCAGCAGCCCGACGCCTACAGGGTTCAGGTACGAGCAGTACTTC. Residues: CASSPTPTGFRYEQYF.